The 23 T cell receptor beta chains listed next were all sequenced from one sample in a study of beta chain features in type 1 diabetes. Whole-study findings and limits: TCRB CDR3s were moderately but significantly shorter in Type 1 diabetes patients in all four CD4+ subsets.

Sequenced material consisted of expressed TCRB transcripts (all of the isolated RNA was reverse transcribed). Libraries were prepared by immunoSEQ multiplex PCR; TCRdb keeps only in-frame clonotypes and omits some of them. The sample consists of about 170,000 clones, less than 9.5% of them appearing once. No antigen has been assigned to these receptors. The sample consisted of central memory CD4+ T cells from blood. These receptors originate from a woman aged 35 to 49 with type 1 diabetes.

This clone was counted only a few times. This chain joins TRBV7-2 and TRBJ2-7, with TRBD1 identical over 11 bases. Per the germline V gene, CDR1 is SGHTA and CDR2 is FQGNSA. This CDR3 contains 15 residues. V shed 3 bases, J shed 6 bases, and the junction held 7 bases outside the gene matches. CDR3 nucleotides: TGTGCCAGCAGCTTTTTTAGGACAGGGGGCGGCGAGCAGTACTTC. The encoded protein is CASSFFRTGGGEQYF.

This clone showed up just a few times. This chain links TRBV29-1 with TRBJ1-1; D is undetermined. Germline V gives CDR1 SQVTM, CDR2 ANQGSEA. Trimming left V 4 bases short and J 2 bases short, with 11 bases between. This CDR3 region has 13 residues. The CDR3 coding sequence is TGCAGCGTTGGGCTGGGGAGTAACACTGAAGCTTTCTTT. Its protein is CSVGLGSNTEAFF.

This clone was detected a few times. The gene calls are TRBV5-1 and TRBJ2-5; 15 nucleotides match TRBD2. Per germline, CDR1 SGHRS and CDR2 YFSETQ. Germline trimming cut 5 bases from V and 0 bases from J; bases unmatched to any gene: 8. The CDR3 consists of 18 residues. CDR3 protein: CASSIGLAGGPYQETQYF. The CDR3 DNA follows: TGCGCCAGCAGTATCGGACTAGCGGGAGGGCCCTACCAAGAGACCCAGTACTTC.

This clone was seen many times. V is TRBV5-8 and J is TRBJ1-5; 9 bases match TRBD1. CDR3 length equals 15 residues. Losses at the gene ends were 4 bases for V and 5 bases for J; bases not matched to a gene: 7. Germline loops: CDR1 SGHTS, CDR2 YDEGEE. Written as DNA, the CDR3 is TGTGCCAGCAGCCCTACAGGGGGCGGATATCAGCCCCAGCATTTT. Translating it yields CASSPTGGGYQPQHF. The complete variable domain, with remaining parts taken from reference TRBV5-8 and TRBJ1-5, reads EAGVTQSPTHLIKTRGQQATLRCSPISGHTSVYWYQQALGLGLQFLLWYDEGEERNRGNFPPRFSGRQFPNYSSELNVNALELEDSALYLCASSPTGGGYQPQHFGDGTRLSIL.

This clone has a handful of counts. The chain carries TRBV2 and TRBJ1-5; the D gene is possibly TRBD1 (6 bases). Trimming removed 7 bases at V and 4 bases at J, with 8 bases between. Per germline, CDR1 SNHLY and CDR2 FYNNEI. This CDR3 contains 12 residues. In DNA, the CDR3 is TGTGCCAGCAAAGGGGGTAATCAGCCCCAGCATTTT. Its translation is CASKGGNQPQHF.

CDR3 amino acids: CASSHQRGEQETQYF. The CDR3 DNA is TGCGCCAGCAGTCACCAGCGGGGGGAACAAGAGACCCAGTACTTC. The chain joins TRBV23-1 to TRBJ2-5, with 9 bases that match TRBD2. TRBV23-1 is labeled an ORF, and its function is uncertain. The trim removed 3 bases at V and 2 bases at J, leaving 4 bases unmatched. The CDR3 extends over 15 amino acids.

This clone was seen more than once but under ten times. The chain is built from TRBV4-3 and TRBJ2-3; 9 bases match TRBD1. Germline values: CDR1 LGHNA, CDR2 YSLEER. The CDR3 sequence is 17 residues long. V gave up 0 bases and J gave up 4 bases; unmatched junction bases: 8. The chain's CDR3 is CASSQDGGTGFPDTQYF. In DNA form, the CDR3 reads TGCGCCAGCAGCCAAGATGGGGGGACAGGGTTCCCAGATACGCAGTATTTT.

This sequence joins TRBV23-1 and TRBJ1-2, with D hard to call. TRBV23-1 is classed as an ORF, of uncertain function. This CDR3 is 14 amino acids long. V lost 7 bases and J 7 bases, leaving 19 bases between the germline ends. The chain's CDR3 is CASTLSEAGAGYTF. CDR3 nucleotide sequence: TGCGCCAGCACCCTATCGGAGGCAGGAGCTGGCTACACCTTC.

The V call is TRBV5-1, the J call TRBJ2-1, with 8 bases identical to TRBD1. The CDR3 loop spans 16 amino acids. V lost 3 bases to trimming and J lost 1 base; unmatched junction nucleotides: 6. CDR1 is SGHRS and CDR2 is YFSETQ in the germline V gene. In DNA form, the CDR3 reads TGCGCCAGCAGCTCCCCGGACAGGGAATCCTACAATGAGCAGTTCTTC. It codes for CASSSPDRESYNEQFF.

The V gene is TRBV6-6, the J gene TRBJ2-7, with 11 bases aligning to TRBD1. This CDR3 contains 15 residues. Germline CDR1 reads MNHNY; CDR2 reads SVGAGI (reference sequence). The V gene end was trimmed by 7 bases and the J gene end by 7 bases; junction bases not matched to a gene: 12. The CDR3 DNA is TGTGCCAGCAACGACCAGGACAGGGGGCCGAGGGAGCAGTACTTC. It codes for CASNDQDRGPREQYF.

As for this clone: Other DNA sequences within the sample encode an identical CDR3. The chain links TRBV28 to TRBJ1-2; the D gene is possibly TRBD1 (5 bases). The V and J ends lost 6 bases and 5 bases respectively, with 7 bases between them. Germline V gene lookup returns CDR1 MDHEN and CDR2 SYDVKM. This CDR3 is built from 11 residues. CDR3 amino acids: CASRTEYGYTF. The CDR3, as DNA: TGTGCCAGCAGGACAGAGTATGGCTACACCTTC.

There are a few counts of this clone. This sequence joins TRBV7-2 and TRBJ2-1; 7 bases line up with TRBD2. The germline V gene has CDR1 SGHTA and CDR2 FQGNSA. The CDR3 covers 15 residues. J was trimmed by 5 bases and V by 2 bases; bases with no gene match: 6. The CDR3: CASSLQGLLHNEQFF. The CDR3 nucleotides are TGTGCCAGCAGCTTACAGGGACTACTACACAATGAGCAGTTCTTC.

This clone was detected a few times. A much larger clone sits a single nucleotide away, making a read error possible. The chain recombines TRBV11-3 with TRBJ2-3; 11 bases are a match to TRBD2. CDR3 length: 14 amino acids. Germline lookup yields CDR1 SGHNT and CDR2 YENEEA. Losses at the gene ends were 2 bases for V and 6 bases for J; bases not matched to a gene: 1. In nucleotides, the CDR3 is TGTGCCAGCAGCTTACGACTAGCGGGGGATACGCAGTATTTT. This gives the protein CASSLRLAGDTQYF. Complete variable domain (other parts from reference TRBV11-3 and TRBJ2-3): EAGVVQSPRYKIIEKKQPVAFWCNPISGHNTLYWYLQNLGQGPELLIRYENEEAVDDSQLPKDRFSAERLKGVDSTLKIQPAELGDSAVYLCASSLRLAGDTQYFGPGTRLTVL.

This clone has just a few counts. The chain recombines TRBV25-1 with TRBJ1-2; D may be TRBD1 (5 bases). The CDR3 consists of 12 residues. The germline V and J ends were trimmed by 8 bases and 4 bases, with 11 bases remaining between them. Germline CDR1 MGHDK, CDR2 SYGVNS. The DNA of the CDR3 is TGTGCCAGCGCAGGGTCCCCCTATGGCTACACCTTC. Its protein product is CASAGSPYGYTF.

In this sample, this clone turned up a few times. This chain joins TRBV4-3 and TRBJ2-5; 8 bases map to TRBD1. V gave up 2 bases and J gave up 3 bases; unmatched junction bases: 5. CDR3 length equals 15 residues. The V gene's germline CDR1 is LGHNA and CDR2 YSLEER. In nucleotides, the CDR3 is TGCGCCAGCAGCCAAAGACTGGACAGGGAAGAGACCCAGTACTTC. It codes for CASSQRLDREETQYF.

V usage is TRBV6-1 and J usage is TRBJ2-2; 8 bases align to TRBD1. J gave up 5 bases and V 6 bases, and 2 bases lay outside the gene matches. The CDR3 runs to 13 residues. CDR1 and CDR2 (germline): MNHNS, SASEGT. For the CDR3, the DNA is TGTGCCAGCAGCGGACAGGGAACCGGGGAGCTGTTTTTT. Its translation: CASSGQGTGELFF.

The chain has TRBV18 and TRBJ2-7; perhaps TRBD1 as D (5 bases). V lost 3 bases, J lost 1 base, and 10 bases lay in between. Germline CDR1 is KGHSH and CDR2 is LQKENI. The CDR3 is 14 residues long. CDR3 region: CASSPLGASYEQYF. CDR3 bases: TGTGCCAGCTCACCTTTAGGGGCGTCCTACGAGCAGTACTTC.

This clone was seen only a few times. V gene TRBV7-2 combines with J gene TRBJ2-5; 8 nucleotides agree with TRBD1. V was clipped by 5 bases and J by 2 bases; unmatched bases: 7. Germline CDR1 is SGHTA and CDR2 is FQGNSA. The CDR3 totals 15 residues. The CDR3 sequence: CASSRRTGSQETQYF. The DNA of the CDR3 is TGTGCCAGCAGCCGACGGACAGGGTCTCAAGAGACCCAGTACTTC.

The chain recombines TRBV7-6 with TRBJ1-4; 7 nucleotides align to TRBD1. Trimming removed 5 bases from V and 7 bases from J; junction bases left unmatched: 13. CDR1 is SGHVS, CDR2 FNYEAQ, per germline. The CDR3 sequence is 16 residues long. The CDR3 nucleotides are TGTGCCAGCAGCCCGCGACCACAGGGGCTCGGTGAAAAACTGTTTTTT. Translated, it gives CASSPRPQGLGEKLFF.

The genes are TRBV10-3 and TRBJ2-7; maybe TRBD1 (6 bases). Trimming cost V 3 bases and J 3 bases, with 9 bases left between them. The CDR3 length is 13 residues. Germline CDR1 ENHRY, CDR2 SYGVKD. The CDR3 protein is CAISEDRSYEQYF. The CDR3 DNA sequence: TGTGCCATCAGTGAAGACAGGAGCTACGAGCAGTACTTC.

V gene TRBV7-9 combines with J gene TRBJ2-1; a weak D match, TRBD2 (6 bases). The ends were cut back, 5 bases at V and 7 bases at J, with 12 bases in the middle. From germline, CDR1 is SEHNR and CDR2 FQNEAQ (reference sequence). The length of the CDR3 is 13 residues. CDR3 in amino acids: CASSRGTQNEQFF. CDR3 sequence (DNA): TGTGCCAGCAGCCGCGGGACTCAGAATGAGCAGTTCTTC.

J is TRBJ1-5 and V is TRBV5-1; no firm D call. This CDR3 spans 14 amino acids. V was clipped by 4 bases and J by 4 bases, with 12 bases between them. Germline V gene sequence: CDR1 SGHRS, CDR2 YFSETQ. The CDR3 reads CASSTGTGNQPQHF. In nucleotides, the CDR3 is TGCGCCAGCAGCACTGGAACGGGGAATCAGCCCCAGCATTTT.

The rearrangement links TRBV10-3 to TRBJ1-2; D call uncertain. The CDR3 consists of 12 residues. The V end was cut by 5 bases, the J end by 7 bases, with 11 bases between. From germline, CDR1 is ENHRY and CDR2 SYGVKD. CDR3 DNA: TGTGCCATCAGTCCGAATACTGGTGGCTACACCTTC. Its translation: CAISPNTGGYTF.